These 2 T cell receptor beta chains came from one sample sequenced in a study of T cell responses to AZD1222 COVID-19 vaccine (dated by TCRdb to about 2021). The sample's time point label is to be understood as: baseline before first vaccination. The library was obtained by the immunoSEQ multiplex PCR assay. TCRdb obtained this table from immuneACCESS and retained in-frame rearrangements with V and J assigned. These tables miss some clones; where compared with another copy, unresolved V genes account for less than half of the shortfall, and the remainder is unexplained. This sample holds about 130,000 clones; 85% to 90% were observed only once. Clones ranked in the top ten supply about 12% of the sample. The material was peripheral blood, obtained on day 0 of AZD1222 vaccination. The receptors shown here come from an adult in good health.

This clone has just a few counts. This chain joins TRBV13 and TRBJ2-5; 7 nucleotides align to TRBD2. The junction had 13 bases not matched to a gene; V was cut back by 2 bases and J by 4 bases. The germline CDR1 and CDR2 sequences are PRHDT and FYEKMQ (reference sequence). This CDR3 is built from 17 residues. The CDR3 loop is CASSLLARLAKGETQYF. The CDR3 bases are TGTGCCAGCAGCTTATTGGCTCGACTAGCCAAGGGAGAGACCCAGTACTTC.

This clone has a handful of counts. The J gene is TRBJ2-1, the V gene TRBV6-2 or TRBV6-3; tentative D call: TRBD2 (6 bases). V gave up 6 bases and J gave up 4 bases, with 16 bases separating them. This CDR3 spans 15 amino acids. Germline loops: CDR1 MNHEY, CDR2 SVGEGT. For the CDR3, the DNA is TGTGCCAGCAGCCCACTAGCCTCCCTTTACAATGAGCAGTTCTTC. It encodes CASSPLASLYNEQFF.